These 11 T cell receptor beta chains share one sample of origin, sequenced in a study of Graves' ophthalmopathy and Graves' hyperthyroidism (dated by TCRdb to the late 2010s). These reads were obtained on an Illumina HiSeq 2000. TCR beta CDR3 regions were amplified from RNA transcripts for repertoire sequencing. The first round was an RT-PCR using HTBI primers with the Qiagen OneStep RT-PCR kit, and this first round was followed by a second-round multiplex PCR, then size selection and purification. TCRdb redid the processing of the public reads, applying fastp at Q25 and MiXCR, and retained in-frame beta chains. When rows share a CDR3 protein, they turn into one entry using the most common DNA and genes. This sample comprises about 390,000 distinct CDR3 sequences, approximately 15% of them detected only once. 5.5% to 7% of the sample is in the top ten clones. The sample consisted of peripheral blood. The receptor source for this set is a woman younger than 30 with stable Graves' hyperthyroidism. Donor details come from another sample of the same person, matched by shared clones.

This clonotype was detected ten times or more. V gene TRBV6-5 combines with J gene TRBJ1-1, with TRBD1 as a possible D gene (6 bases). V dropped 7 bases and J dropped 0 bases, with 18 bases sitting between them. The CDR3 is 16 residues long. From germline, CDR1 is MNHEY and CDR2 SVGAGI. In DNA, the CDR3 is TGTGCCAGCACAAGGGGGTCCGCCGAGATGAACACTGAAGCTTTCTTT. This codes for CASTRGSAEMNTEAFF.

V is TRBV12-3 or TRBV12-4 and J is TRBJ2-5; D is unresolved. The CDR3 sequence is 12 residues long. The germline V and J ends were trimmed by 3 bases and 5 bases, with 7 bases remaining between them. The CDR3 DNA reads as TGTGCCAGCAGTTTCGACTGGGAGACCCAGTACTTC. It specifies CASSFDWETQYF.

This clonotype was detected only a few times. The V gene is TRBV4-2, the J gene TRBJ2-6; D is unclear. The germline CDR1 and CDR2 sequences are LGHNA and YNFKEQ. The CDR3 extends over 16 amino acids. Trimming removed 0 bases at V and 2 bases at J, with 8 bases between. DNA for the CDR3: TGTGCCAGCAGCCAAGATACAGAAACTGGGGCCAACGTCCTGACTTTC. Encoded protein: CASSQDTETGANVLTF.

This clonotype was recorded many times. The chain uses TRBV12-3 or TRBV12-4 and TRBJ2-7, with no clear D. The CDR3 has 11 amino acids. With 6 bases removed from V and 3 bases from J, the gap between germline ends came to 6 bases. The CDR3 region has the DNA TGTGCCAGCAGCTTCAACTACGAGCAGTACTTC. Its protein is CASSFNYEQYF.

This clonotype was recorded at least ten times. V usage is TRBV20-1 and J usage is TRBJ1-1; no clear D. Between the trimmed V and J ends, which lost 1 base and 11 bases, there was a span of 11 bases. This CDR3 region has 11 residues. The germline V gene has CDR1 DFQATT and CDR2 SNEGSKA (reference sequence). The CDR3 loop is CSARVYGNAFF. DNA of the CDR3: TGCAGTGCTAGAGTATACGGGAACGCTTTCTTT.

This clonotype was detected many times. The chain employs TRBV15 and TRBJ1-6; D gene uncertain. This CDR3 is 14 amino acids long. V was clipped by 6 bases and J by 6 bases, with 12 bases between them. Germline values: CDR1 LNHNV, CDR2 YYDKDF (reference sequence). The CDR3 reads CATSGYRSNSPLHF. Written as DNA, the CDR3 is TGTGCCACCAGTGGCTACCGATCTAATTCACCCCTCCACTTT.

This clonotype was seen at least ten times. The J gene is TRBJ1-1, the V gene TRBV27, with D maybe TRBD1 (6 bases). The CDR3 loop spans 15 amino acids. With 5 bases removed from V and 2 bases from J, the gap between germline ends came to 15 bases. Germline V gene lookup returns CDR1 MNHEY and CDR2 SMNVEV (reference sequence). This chain's CDR3 is CASSPRTVPNTEAFF. The CDR3 DNA reads as TGTGCCAGCAGTCCCCGGACAGTCCCCAACACTGAAGCTTTCTTT.

This clonotype has ten or more counts. The rearrangement joins TRBV6-5 to TRBJ1-1; D is ambiguous. V gave up 2 bases and J gave up 3 bases, with 10 bases separating them. The CDR3 covers 14 residues. Germline-derived CDR1 and CDR2 are MNHEY and SVGAGI. CDR3 bases: TGTGCCAGCAGTTACATGCCCCTGGACACTGAAGCTTTCTTT. Its protein is CASSYMPLDTEAFF.

This clonotype appeared many times. CDR3 loop: CASSSSGEAGANVLTF. The CDR3 DNA sequence: TGTGCCAGCAGTTCATCAGGGGAGGCTGGGGCCAACGTCCTGACTTTC. The rearrangement uses TRBV12-3 or TRBV12-4 and TRBJ2-6; TRBD1 or TRBD2 may be the D gene (6 bases each). This CDR3 spans 16 amino acids. Trimming stripped 4 bases from V and 2 bases from J, with 12 bases between.

This clonotype was picked up many times. CDR3 residues: CASSFTGVGDQPQHF. The CDR3 bases are TGTGCCAGCAGTTTCACAGGGGTGGGCGATCAGCCCCAGCATTTT. The gene calls are TRBV6-2 or TRBV6-3 and TRBJ1-5; 7 bases are a match to TRBD1. CDR1 is MNHEY and CDR2 is SVGEGT in the germline V gene. The ends lost 4 bases at V and 5 bases at J; junction bases unmatched: 8. CDR3 size: 15 residues.

This clonotype was picked up many times. The chain recombines TRBV27 with TRBJ1-6, with 8 bases identical to TRBD1. CDR1 is MNHEY, CDR2 SMNVEV, per germline (reference sequence). With V trimmed by 7 bases and J by 6 bases, 8 bases remained unmatched. This CDR3 is 15 amino acids long. CDR3 in amino acids: CASTYGQGGNSPLHF. The CDR3 DNA follows: TGTGCCAGCACCTACGGACAGGGTGGTAATTCACCCCTCCACTTT.